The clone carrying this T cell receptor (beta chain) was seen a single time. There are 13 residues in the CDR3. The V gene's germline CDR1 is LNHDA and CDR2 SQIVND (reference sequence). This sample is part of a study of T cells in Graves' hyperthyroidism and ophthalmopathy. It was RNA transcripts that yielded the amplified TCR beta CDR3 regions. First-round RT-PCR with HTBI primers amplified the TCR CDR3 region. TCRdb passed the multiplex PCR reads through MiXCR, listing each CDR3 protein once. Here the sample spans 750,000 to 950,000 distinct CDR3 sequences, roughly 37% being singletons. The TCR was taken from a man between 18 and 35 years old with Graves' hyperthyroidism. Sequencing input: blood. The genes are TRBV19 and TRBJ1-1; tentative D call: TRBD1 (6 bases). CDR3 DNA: TGTGGGTCAGGCAGGGGCGCGAACACTGAAGCTTTCTTT. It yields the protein CGSGRGANTEAFF. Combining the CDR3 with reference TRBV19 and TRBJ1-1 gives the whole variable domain DGGITQSPKYLFRKEGQNVTLSCEQNLNHDAMYWYRQDPGQGLRLIYYSQIVNDFQKGDIAEGYSVSREKKESFPLTVTSAQKNPTAFYLCGSGRGANTEAFFGQGTRLTVV.